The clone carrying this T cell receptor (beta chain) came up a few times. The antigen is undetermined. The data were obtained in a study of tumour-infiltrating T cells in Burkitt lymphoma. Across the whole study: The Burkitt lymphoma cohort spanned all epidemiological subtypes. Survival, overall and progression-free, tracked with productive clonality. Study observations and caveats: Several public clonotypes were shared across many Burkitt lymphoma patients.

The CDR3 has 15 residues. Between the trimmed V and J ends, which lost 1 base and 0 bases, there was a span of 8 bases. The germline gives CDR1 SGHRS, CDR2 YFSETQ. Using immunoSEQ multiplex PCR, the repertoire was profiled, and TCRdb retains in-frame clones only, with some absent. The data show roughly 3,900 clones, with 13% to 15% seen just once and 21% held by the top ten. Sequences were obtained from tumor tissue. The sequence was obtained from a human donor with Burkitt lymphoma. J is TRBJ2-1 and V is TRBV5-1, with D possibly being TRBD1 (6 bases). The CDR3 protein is CASSLTQGSYNEQFF. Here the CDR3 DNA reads TGCGCCAGCAGCTTGACACAGGGCTCCTACAATGAGCAGTTCTTC.